This T cell receptor (beta chain) was obtained from a study of T cell clonality in common variable immunodeficiency. Between the trimmed V and J ends, which lost 0 bases and 7 bases, there was a span of 10 bases. CDR3 length: 14 amino acids. CDR1 and CDR2 (germline): PRHDT, FYEKMQ (reference sequence). Many counts were recorded for this clone. The read falls 3 residues short of the CDR3 end, and the missing part is taken from the germline J gene. Sequencing used immunoSEQ multiplex PCR; TCRdb keeps in-frame clones, though not all of them. Listed for the sample are 40,000 or so clones, none seen a single time.

The clonotype originates from a person aged 18 to 75 in good health. Specimen: peripheral blood mononuclear cells. The V and J genes are TRBV13 and TRBJ1-5; D gene ambiguous. The covered CDR3 bases are TGTGCCAGCAGCTTAGGCGCGATTTCGCAGCCC. Protein sequence: CASSLGAISQP. The entire CDR3 protein reads CASSLGAISQPQHF.